This TCR beta chain comes out of a study of CD8 T cells in ankylosing spondylitis. TCRdb itself ran the 5' RACE reads through MiXCR, one entry per CDR3 protein. The table includes approximately 250,000 distinct CDR3 sequences, approximately 8% detected once. This clonotype occurred many times. Its antigen is undetermined. CDR1 is SGHAT, CDR2 FQNNGV, per germline. Trimming pared 2 bases from V and 14 bases from J, leaving 16 bases between. The CDR3 extends over 13 amino acids. General observations from the study: Earlier reports found some motif variants in synovial fluid and blood in reactive arthritis. Within ankylosing spondylitis blood, a TCR beta motif made up of under 10 highly homologous variants appeared to be characteristic. Disease-linked clones reportedly showed significant enrichment in matched ankylosing spondylitis synovial fluid. Disease-linked clones had a CD8+ phenotype and relatively low frequency in peripheral blood.

This receptor was obtained from a female donor with ankylosing spondylitis or in good health (not recorded which). V and J are TRBV11-2 and TRBJ2-1, with D uncertain. The sequenced material came from blood, either unsorted or a sorted T cell fraction (not recorded which). The CDR3: CASSLSLAGTKFF. CDR3 nucleotide sequence: TGTGCCAGCAGCTTATCCCTGGCAGGCACAAAGTTCTTC.